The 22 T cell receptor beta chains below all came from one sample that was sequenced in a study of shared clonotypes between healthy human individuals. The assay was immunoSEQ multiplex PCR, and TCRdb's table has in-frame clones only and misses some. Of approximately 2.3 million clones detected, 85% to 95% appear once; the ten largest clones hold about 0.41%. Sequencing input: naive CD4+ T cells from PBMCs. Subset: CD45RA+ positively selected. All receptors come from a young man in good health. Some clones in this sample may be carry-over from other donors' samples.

The CDR3 reads CASSREDSTYEQYF. In nucleotides, the CDR3 is TGTGCCAGCAGCCGCGAGGACAGCACCTACGAGCAGTACTTC. This sequence joins TRBV27 and TRBJ2-7; TRBD1 is a possible D gene (6 bases). The CDR3 runs 14 residues. CDR1 is MNHEY and CDR2 is SMNVEV in the germline V gene (reference sequence). Trimming removed 6 bases at V and 2 bases at J, with 14 bases between.

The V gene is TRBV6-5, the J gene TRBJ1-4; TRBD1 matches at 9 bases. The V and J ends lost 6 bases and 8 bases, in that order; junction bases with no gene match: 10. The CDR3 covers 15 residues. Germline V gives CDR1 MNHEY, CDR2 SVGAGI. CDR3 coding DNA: TGTGCCAGCAGACCTAGACAGGGGGGTAGCGAAAAACTGTTTTTT. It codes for CASRPRQGGSEKLFF.

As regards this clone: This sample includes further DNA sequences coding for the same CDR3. The CDR3 DNA sequence: TGTGCCAGCAGATATAACACTGAAGCTTTCTTT. Encoded protein: CASRYNTEAFF. This chain joins TRBV6-6 and TRBJ1-1, with D hard to call. Deletions cut 6 bases from V and 2 bases from J, with 4 bases between. The CDR3 is 11 residues long. The germline gives CDR1 MNHNY, CDR2 SVGAGI (reference sequence).

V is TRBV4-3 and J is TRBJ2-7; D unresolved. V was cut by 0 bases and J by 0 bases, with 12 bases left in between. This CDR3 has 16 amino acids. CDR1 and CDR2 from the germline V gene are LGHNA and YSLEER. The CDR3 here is CASSQDVRWASYEQYF. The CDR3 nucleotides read TGCGCCAGCAGCCAAGACGTACGCTGGGCCTCCTACGAGCAGTACTTC.

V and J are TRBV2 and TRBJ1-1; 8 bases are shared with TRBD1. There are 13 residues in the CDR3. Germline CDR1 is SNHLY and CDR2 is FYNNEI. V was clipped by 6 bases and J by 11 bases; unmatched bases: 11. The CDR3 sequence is CASSAGDRGRAFF. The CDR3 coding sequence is TGTGCCAGCAGCGCGGGAGACAGGGGTCGGGCTTTCTTT.

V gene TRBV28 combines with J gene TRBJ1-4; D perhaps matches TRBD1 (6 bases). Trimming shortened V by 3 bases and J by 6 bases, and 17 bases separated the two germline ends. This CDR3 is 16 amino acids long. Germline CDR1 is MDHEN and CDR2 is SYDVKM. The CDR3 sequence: CASSFWRGTWDEKLFF. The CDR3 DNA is TGTGCCAGCAGTTTCTGGAGAGGGACATGGGATGAAAAACTGTTTTTT.

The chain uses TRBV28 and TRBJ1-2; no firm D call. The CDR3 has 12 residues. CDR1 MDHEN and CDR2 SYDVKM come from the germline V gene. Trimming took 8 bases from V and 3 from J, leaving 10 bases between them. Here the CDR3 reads CASQLGDYGYTF. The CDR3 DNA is TGTGCCAGCCAATTGGGAGACTATGGCTACACCTTC.

The CDR3 region is CASSFDRRTGNSNYGYTF. DNA of the CDR3: TGCGCCAGCAGCTTCGATCGACGGACAGGGAATTCTAACTATGGCTACACCTTC. The genes are TRBV5-1 and TRBJ1-2, with 8 nucleotides matching TRBD1. Germline V gives CDR1 SGHRS, CDR2 YFSETQ. V lost 2 bases to trimming and J lost 0 bases; unmatched junction nucleotides: 12. This CDR3 has 18 residues.

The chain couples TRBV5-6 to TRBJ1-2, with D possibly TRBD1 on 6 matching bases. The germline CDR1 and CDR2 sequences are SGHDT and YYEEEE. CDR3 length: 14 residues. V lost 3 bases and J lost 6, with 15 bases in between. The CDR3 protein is CASSYRTAKDGYTF. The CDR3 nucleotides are TGTGCCAGCAGCTACCGGACAGCTAAGGATGGCTACACCTTC.

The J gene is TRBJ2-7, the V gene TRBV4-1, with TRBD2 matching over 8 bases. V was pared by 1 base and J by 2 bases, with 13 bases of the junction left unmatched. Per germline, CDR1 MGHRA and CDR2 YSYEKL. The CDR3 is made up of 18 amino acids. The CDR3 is CASSQGRFGREAAYEQYF. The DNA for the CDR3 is TGCGCCAGCAGCCAAGGGCGGTTTGGGCGGGAGGCCGCCTACGAGCAGTACTTC.

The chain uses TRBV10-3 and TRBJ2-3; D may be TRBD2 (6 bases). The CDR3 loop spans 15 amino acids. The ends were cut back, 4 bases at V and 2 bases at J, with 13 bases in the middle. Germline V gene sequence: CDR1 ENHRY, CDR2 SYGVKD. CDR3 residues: CAISGEVASTDTQYF. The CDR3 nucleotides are TGTGCCATCAGTGGGGAGGTAGCTTCCACAGATACGCAGTATTTT.

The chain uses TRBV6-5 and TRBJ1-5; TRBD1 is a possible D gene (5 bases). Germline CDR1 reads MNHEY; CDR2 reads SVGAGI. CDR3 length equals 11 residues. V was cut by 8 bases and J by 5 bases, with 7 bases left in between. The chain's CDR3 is CASGTDQPQHF. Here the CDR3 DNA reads TGTGCCAGCGGGACTGATCAGCCCCAGCATTTT.

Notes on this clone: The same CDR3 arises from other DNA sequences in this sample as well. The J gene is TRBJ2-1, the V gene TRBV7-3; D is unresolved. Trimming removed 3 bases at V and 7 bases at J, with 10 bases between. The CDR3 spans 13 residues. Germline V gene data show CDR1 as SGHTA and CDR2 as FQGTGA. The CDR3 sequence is CASSLGPGNEQFF. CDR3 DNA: TGTGCCAGCAGCTTGGGTCCTGGGAATGAGCAGTTCTTC.

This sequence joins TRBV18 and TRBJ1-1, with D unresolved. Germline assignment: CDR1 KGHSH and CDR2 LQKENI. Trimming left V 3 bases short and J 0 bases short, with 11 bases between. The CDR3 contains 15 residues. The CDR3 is CASSPPVAVNTEAFF. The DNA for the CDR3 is TGTGCCAGCTCACCGCCCGTTGCTGTGAACACTGAAGCTTTCTTT.

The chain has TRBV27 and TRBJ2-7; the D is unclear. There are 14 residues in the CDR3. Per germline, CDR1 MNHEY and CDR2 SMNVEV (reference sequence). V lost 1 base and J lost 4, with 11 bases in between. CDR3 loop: CASSLYPLAYEQYF. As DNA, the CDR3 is TGTGCCAGCAGTTTATATCCTCTGGCGTACGAGCAGTACTTC.

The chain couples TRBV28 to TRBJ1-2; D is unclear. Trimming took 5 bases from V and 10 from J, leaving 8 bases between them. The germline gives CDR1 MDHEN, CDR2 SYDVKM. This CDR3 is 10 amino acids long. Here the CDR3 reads CASSDVAYTF. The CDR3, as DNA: TGTGCCAGCAGTGACGTGGCCTACACCTTC.

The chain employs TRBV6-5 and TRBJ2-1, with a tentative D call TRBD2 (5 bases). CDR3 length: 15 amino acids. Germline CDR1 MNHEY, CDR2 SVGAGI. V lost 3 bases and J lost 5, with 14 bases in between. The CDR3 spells CASSYGPAANNEQFF. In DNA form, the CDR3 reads TGTGCCAGCAGTTATGGTCCAGCGGCAAACAATGAGCAGTTCTTC.

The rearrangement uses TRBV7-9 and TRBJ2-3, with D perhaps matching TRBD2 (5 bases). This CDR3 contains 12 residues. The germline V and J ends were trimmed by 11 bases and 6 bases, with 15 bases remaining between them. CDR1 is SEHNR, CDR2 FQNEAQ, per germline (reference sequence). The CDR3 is CARGGRDDTQYF. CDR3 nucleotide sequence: TGTGCCCGGGGTGGCCGAGATGATACGCAGTATTTT. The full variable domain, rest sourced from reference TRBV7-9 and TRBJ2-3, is DTGVSQNPRHKITKRGQNVTFRCDPISEHNRLYWYRQTLGQGPEFLTYFQNEAQLEKSRLLSDRFSAERPKGSFSTLEIQRTEQGDSAMYLCARGGRDDTQYFGPGTRLTVL.

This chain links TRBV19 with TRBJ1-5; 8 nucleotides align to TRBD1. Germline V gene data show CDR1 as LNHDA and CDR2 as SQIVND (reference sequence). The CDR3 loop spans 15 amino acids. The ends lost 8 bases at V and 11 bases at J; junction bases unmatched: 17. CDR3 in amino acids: CASLERLDRGLSQHF. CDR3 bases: TGTGCCAGTCTGGAGAGACTAGACAGGGGCTTGTCCCAGCATTTT.

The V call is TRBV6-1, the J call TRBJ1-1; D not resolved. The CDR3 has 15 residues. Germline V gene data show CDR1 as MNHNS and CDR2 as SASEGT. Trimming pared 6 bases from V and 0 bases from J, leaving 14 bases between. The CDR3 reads CASSALVGLNTEAFF. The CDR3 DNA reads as TGTGCCAGCAGCGCCCTAGTTGGGCTGAACACTGAAGCTTTCTTT.

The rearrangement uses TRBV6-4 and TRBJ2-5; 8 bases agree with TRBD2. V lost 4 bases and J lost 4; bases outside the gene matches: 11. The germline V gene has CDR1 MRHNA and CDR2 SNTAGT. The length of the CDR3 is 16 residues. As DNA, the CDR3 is TGTGCCAGCAGTGCCGGGGGAGCGGGAGCACCAGAGACCCAGTACTTC. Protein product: CASSAGGAGAPETQYF.

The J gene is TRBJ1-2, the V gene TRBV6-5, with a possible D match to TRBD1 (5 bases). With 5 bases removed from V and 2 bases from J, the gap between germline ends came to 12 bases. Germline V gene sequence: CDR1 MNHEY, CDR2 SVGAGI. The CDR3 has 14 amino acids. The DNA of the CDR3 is TGTGCCAGCAGTCCGGGGCCCGGCAACTATGGCTACACCTTC. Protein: CASSPGPGNYGYTF.